The source of this TCR beta chain is a study of T cell responses to AZD1222 COVID-19 vaccine. Repertoires were generated with immunoSEQ multiplex PCR, while TCRdb's copy carries only in-frame clones and drops some. The sample has roughly 56,000 clones; around 80% are singletons. This clone was observed a single time. Researchers grouped second doses given at about 4 or about 12 weeks into one pool. CDR1 and CDR2 (germline): LNHDA, SQIVND (reference sequence). Trimming at V came to 5 bases and at J to 6 bases, leaving 10 bases not matched to a gene. The CDR3 spans 16 residues. The chain is built from TRBV19 and TRBJ2-7; 13 bases line up with TRBD2. The input for sequencing was peripheral blood, taken 28 days after the second AZD1222 dose. The receptor was isolated from an adult who received the AZD1222 COVID-19 vaccine. The CDR3 loop is CASSAAGTSGKGEQYF. CDR3 DNA: TGTGCCAGTAGTGCAGCCGGGACTAGCGGGAAGGGCGAGCAGTACTTC.